A single sample is the source of the 21 T cell receptor beta chains below, sequenced in a study of blood T cell repertoires in COVID-19 (dated by TCRdb to the early 2020s). Library preparation employed the immunoSEQ multiplex PCR assay. TCRdb retrieved this table from immuneACCESS and kept in-frame rearrangements only. Not all clones are present; in checked studies, unresolved V genes account for under half, and no reason is known for the remainder. This sample has 200,000 or so clones in its table, and 80% to 90% of those were observed once. 3% to 4% of the sample belongs to the ten largest clones. Sequencing was done on a sample of PBMCs or T cells enriched from blood (not recorded which). The receptors derive from a woman aged 18-29 years in a cohort exposed to, infected with or recovered from COVID-19 (not recorded which).

The chain uses TRBV28 and TRBJ1-5, with no clear D. Germline values: CDR1 MDHEN, CDR2 SYDVKM. This CDR3 contains 19 residues. V was shortened by 3 bases and J by 4 bases, with 25 bases between the two germline ends. The chain's CDR3 is CASSFNVNGAALPNQPQHF. The CDR3 DNA is TGTGCCAGCAGTTTTAATGTCAACGGAGCGGCCTTACCTAATCAGCCCCAGCATTTT.

The J gene is TRBJ2-2, the V gene TRBV18; no clear D. V was shortened by 2 bases and J by 4 bases, with 14 bases between the two germline ends. Germline CDR1 and CDR2: KGHSH and LQKENI. This CDR3 is 16 amino acids long. The CDR3, as DNA: TGTGCCAGCTCACCAGGGCTTCGAACCAGCACCGGGGAGCTGTTTTTT. It yields the protein CASSPGLRTSTGELFF.

V and J are TRBV5-5 and TRBJ2-1; TRBD1 matches at 7 bases. Germline V gene sequence: CDR1 SGHKS, CDR2 YYEKEE (reference sequence). There are 13 residues in the CDR3. Trimming removed 4 bases from V and 13 bases from J; junction bases left unmatched: 11. The CDR3 here is CASSAHGDSQQFF. The CDR3 coding sequence is TGTGCCAGCAGCGCTCACGGGGACAGCCAACAGTTCTTC.

The J gene is TRBJ2-3, the V gene TRBV30, with D perhaps TRBD1 (5 bases). V lost 0 bases to trimming and J lost 0 bases, with 10 bases between them. This CDR3 has 15 amino acids. Germline lookup yields CDR1 GTSNPN and CDR2 SVGIG (reference sequence). CDR3 protein: CAWSVAGKSTDTQYF. The CDR3 DNA follows: TGTGCCTGGAGTGTGGCAGGGAAGAGCACAGATACGCAGTATTTT. The full variable domain, with the rest looked up from reference TRBV30 and TRBJ2-3, is SQTIHQWPATLVQPVGSPLSLECTVEGTSNPNLYWYRQAAGRGLQLLFYSVGIGQISSEVPQNLSASRPQDRQFILSSKKLLLSDSGFYLCAWSVAGKSTDTQYFGPGTRLTVL.

This chain connects TRBV4-2 to TRBJ1-5; TRBD1 aligns across 7 bases. Trimming took 1 base from V and 5 from J; bases not matched to a gene: 5. CDR3 size: 15 residues. Germline CDR1 and CDR2: LGHNA and YNFKEQ. This CDR3 is CASSQVDRDYQPQHF. The CDR3 DNA reads TGTGCCAGCAGCCAAGTTGACAGGGACTATCAGCCCCAGCATTTT.

This chain links TRBV14 with TRBJ2-5; no firm D call. Germline-derived CDR1 and CDR2 are SGHDN and FVKESK. The CDR3 contains 14 residues. V lost 4 bases and J lost 0, with 9 bases in between. This CDR3 is CASSLTLNQETQYF. The DNA for the CDR3 is TGTGCCAGCAGCCTCACCCTAAACCAAGAGACCCAGTACTTC.

Regarding this clone: Other DNA sequences in the sample encode the same CDR3. V is TRBV3-1 (or the pseudogene TRBV3-2) and J is TRBJ1-2; 7 bases are shared with TRBD1. The CDR3 covers 14 residues. Losses at the gene ends were 5 bases for V and 5 bases for J; bases not matched to a gene: 8. Germline V gene sequence: CDR1 LGHDT, CDR2 YNNKEL (reference sequence). This CDR3 is CASSSRDSLYGYTF. CDR3 in DNA: TGTGCCAGCAGCAGCCGGGACAGCCTATATGGCTACACCTTC.

V usage is TRBV10-3 and J usage is TRBJ1-6; D gene uncertain. Germline V CDR1 and CDR2: ENHRY, SYGVKD. V lost 0 bases and J lost 9, with 15 bases in between. This CDR3 is built from 16 residues. Here the CDR3 reads CAISESADYSGSPLHF. CDR3 DNA: TGTGCCATCAGTGAGTCGGCGGACTATAGCGGTTCACCCCTCCACTTT.

The gene calls are TRBV9 and TRBJ1-3; D call uncertain. The CDR3 loop spans 16 amino acids. CDR1 is SGDLS and CDR2 is YYNGEE in the germline V gene. The germline V and J ends were trimmed by 5 bases and 5 bases, with 20 bases remaining between them. CDR3 sequence reads: CASSHGNEAVRNTIYF. The CDR3 region has the DNA TGTGCCAGCAGTCACGGGAATGAGGCAGTTCGAAACACCATATATTTT.

The V gene is TRBV9, the J gene TRBJ2-7, with a possible D match to TRBD2 (6 bases). CDR1 and CDR2 (germline): SGDLS, YYNGEE. This CDR3 contains 13 residues. With 1 base removed from V and 5 bases from J, the gap between germline ends came to 10 bases. CDR3 protein: CASSVLTGDEQYF. CDR3 sequence (DNA): TGTGCCAGCAGCGTACTAACGGGAGACGAGCAGTACTTC.

The V gene is TRBV4-1, the J gene TRBJ1-4, with 7 bases lining up with TRBD1. The ends lost 2 bases at V and 5 bases at J; junction bases unmatched: 5. The CDR3 length is 15 residues. Germline CDR1 reads MGHRA; CDR2 reads YSYEKL. The CDR3 loop reads CASSQPGQSNEKLFF. In DNA, the CDR3 is TGCGCCAGCAGCCAACCGGGACAGTCAAATGAAAAACTGTTTTTT.

This rearrangement joins TRBV24-1 to TRBJ2-3; 7 nucleotides align to TRBD1. The V and J ends lost 4 bases and 1 base, in that order; junction bases with no gene match: 7. Germline V gene sequence: CDR1 KGHDR, CDR2 SFDVKD. This CDR3 is 16 amino acids long. DNA for the CDR3: TGTGCCACCAGTGACAGGGGGAGTTTTGGCACAGATACGCAGTATTTT. Translating gives CATSDRGSFGTDTQYF.

The J gene is TRBJ2-7, the V gene TRBV24-1, with a weak D call TRBD2 (5 bases). V was shortened by 3 bases and J by 7 bases, with 15 bases between the two germline ends. In germline, CDR1 is KGHDR, CDR2 SFDVKD. The CDR3 spans 14 residues. The CDR3 nucleotides are TGTGCCACCAGTGATCCGGGCTCCGGGGTAGAGCAGTACTTC. Translation: CATSDPGSGVEQYF.

The V call is TRBV24-1, the J call TRBJ2-1; 7 bases line up with TRBD2. V lost 5 bases, J lost 2 bases, and 8 bases stayed unmatched. The CDR3 runs to 16 residues. Germline-derived CDR1 and CDR2 are KGHDR and SFDVKD. DNA of the CDR3: TGTGCCACCAGTGGGTTTGCGGGAGCCCCCTACAATGAGCAGTTCTTC. Translation gives CATSGFAGAPYNEQFF.

V usage is TRBV19 and J usage is TRBJ1-1; possible D gene TRBD1, 5 bases. V lost 6 bases to trimming and J lost 1 base, with 12 bases between them. CDR1 and CDR2 from the germline V gene are LNHDA and SQIVND (reference sequence). The CDR3 is 14 residues long. CDR3 bases: TGTGCCAGTAGCAAACAGGTGGGGAACACTGAAGCTTTCTTT. Its translation is CASSKQVGNTEAFF.

This rearrangement joins TRBV28 to TRBJ1-4, with a possible D match to TRBD1 (5 bases). The CDR3 has 11 residues. Looked up from germline, CDR1 is MDHEN and CDR2 is SYDVKM. DNA for the CDR3: TGTGCTACAGGAACCCATGAAAAACTGTTTTTT. Its protein product is CATGTHEKLFF.

The rearrangement links TRBV6-5 to TRBJ2-2, with 8 nucleotides matching TRBD1. Germline V CDR1 and CDR2: MNHEY, SVGAGI. This CDR3 region has 14 residues. J was trimmed by 7 bases and V by 6 bases; bases with no gene match: 7. The CDR3 sequence is CASRRTGSGGELFF. The CDR3, as DNA: TGTGCCAGCAGACGGACAGGGTCGGGCGGGGAGCTGTTTTTT.

The rearrangement links TRBV7-4 to TRBJ1-3, with TRBD1 as a possible D gene (6 bases). In germline, CDR1 is SGHVT, CDR2 SQSDAQ. Trimming removed 5 bases from V and 3 bases from J, with 17 bases in between. The CDR3 spans 16 residues. The CDR3 here is CASSNIGGAYGNTIYF. Written as DNA, the CDR3 is TGTGCCAGCAGCAACATTGGGGGGGCGTATGGAAACACCATATATTTT.

This sequence joins TRBV18 and TRBJ1-4, with 9 positions matching TRBD1. Per germline, CDR1 KGHSH and CDR2 LQKENI. J gave up 3 bases and V 4 bases, and 0 bases lay outside the gene matches. This CDR3 region has 14 residues. The CDR3 nucleotides are TGTGCCAGCTCACGGGACAGGGCTAATGAAAAACTGTTTTTT. Protein: CASSRDRANEKLFF.

The chain joins TRBV12-3 or TRBV12-4 to TRBJ1-1, with no clear D. The V end lost 10 bases, the J end lost 3 bases, and 12 bases lay between the germline ends. This CDR3 is built from 12 residues. The CDR3 sequence: CATAGHYTEAFF. CDR3 DNA: TGTGCCACCGCGGGTCATTACACTGAAGCTTTCTTT.

This chain connects TRBV5-1 to TRBJ2-2; D remains ambiguous. The CDR3 is 15 amino acids. CDR1 is SGHRS, CDR2 YFSETQ, per germline. Trimming pared 4 bases from V and 3 bases from J, leaving 13 bases between. This chain's CDR3 is CASSIVPRDTGELFF. The CDR3 coding sequence is TGCGCCAGCAGCATCGTCCCTCGGGACACCGGGGAGCTGTTTTTT.